A single sample gave rise to the 15 T cell receptor beta chains below, sequenced in a study of T cells in Graves' hyperthyroidism and ophthalmopathy. Researchers took RNA transcripts and amplified the TCR beta CDR3 regions from them. HTBI primers were the set used in a first-round RT-PCR of the TCR CDR3. TCRdb recomputed calls from the multiplex PCR reads with MiXCR, one row per CDR3 protein. The sample consists of roughly 570,000 distinct CDR3 sequences, 46% of them appearing once. Sample: peripheral blood or thyroid tissue (not recorded which). These receptor sequences come from an adult woman with Graves' disease, either hyperthyroidism or ophthalmopathy (not recorded which).

The table lists this clonotype with many counts. The V gene is TRBV6-6, the J gene TRBJ2-7; D is uncertain. The CDR3 contains 14 residues. V dropped 6 bases and J dropped 1 base, with 13 bases sitting between them. The germline V gene encodes CDR1 MNHNY and CDR2 SVGAGI (reference sequence). CDR3 sequence: CASRFLADSYEQYF. CDR3 nucleotide sequence: TGTGCCAGCAGATTCCTCGCCGATTCCTACGAGCAGTACTTC.

This clonotype was detected many times. The rearrangement uses TRBV20-1 and TRBJ2-5; 9 bases match TRBD2. The length of the CDR3 is 15 residues. Looked up from germline, CDR1 is DFQATT and CDR2 is SNEGSKA (reference sequence). V lost 0 bases to trimming and J lost 5 bases; unmatched junction nucleotides: 7. The CDR3 loop is CSARDGGRASETQYF. CDR3 DNA sequence: TGCAGTGCTAGAGATGGCGGGAGGGCCTCCGAGACCCAGTACTTC.

In its sample, this clonotype was seen many times. The chain carries TRBV20-1 and TRBJ1-5; D gene uncertain. CDR1 and CDR2 (germline): DFQATT, SNEGSKA (reference sequence). Trimming took 0 bases from V and 1 from J, leaving 10 bases between them. The CDR3 contains 15 residues. The CDR3 DNA follows: TGCAGTGCTAGAGATAATTGGCAGAGCAATCAGCCCCAGCATTTT. Its translation: CSARDNWQSNQPQHF.

This clonotype has more than one count but fewer than ten. The gene calls are TRBV3-1 and TRBJ2-7; TRBD1 aligns across 11 bases. Germline trimming cut 0 bases from V and 5 bases from J; bases unmatched to any gene: 15. The CDR3 extends over 19 amino acids. The germline V gene has CDR1 LGHDT and CDR2 YNNKEL (reference sequence). CDR3 nucleotides: TGTGCCAGCAGCCAAGACGGAATAAGTTTTGGGACAGGGGGAGACGAGCAGTACTTC. It codes for CASSQDGISFGTGGDEQYF.

V gene TRBV7-8 combines with J gene TRBJ1-2, with D possibly being TRBD1 (5 bases). The CDR3 sequence is 16 residues long. Germline-derived CDR1 and CDR2 are SGHVS and FQNEAQ. V was shortened by 1 base and J by 4 bases, with 16 bases between the two germline ends. The CDR3 sequence is CASSLVLAGDGYGYTF. The CDR3 region has the DNA TGTGCCAGCAGCTTAGTCCTAGCGGGGGATGGCTATGGCTACACCTTC.

This clonotype was counted at least ten times. The V call is TRBV10-3, the J call TRBJ2-7; D possibly corresponds to TRBD2 (5 bases). Trimming stripped 0 bases from V and 0 bases from J, with 12 bases between. This CDR3 comprises 16 residues. CDR1 is ENHRY and CDR2 is SYGVKD in the germline V gene. In nucleotides, the CDR3 is TGTGCCATCAGTGAGTCAAAGCGGAAAGTCTCCTACGAGCAGTACTTC. Its protein is CAISESKRKVSYEQYF.

This clonotype was seen only a few times. Given the absence of the conserved phenylalanine or tryptophan at the CDR3 end, a read error is likely. It is unclear where the CDR3 begins or ends on the DNA, so no DNA is shown, and the CDR3 is as TCRdb lists it. The CDR3 reads CASSQGGLAV. The chain is built from TRBV14 and TRBJ1-4. CDR1 and CDR2 from the germline V gene are SGHDN and FVKESK. With termini counted, the CDR3 has 10 amino acids.

The chain uses TRBV27 and TRBJ2-1; D gene unclear. The V end lost 5 bases, the J end lost 4 bases, and 18 bases lay between the germline ends. The CDR3 spans 16 residues. The germline CDR1 and CDR2 sequences are MNHEY and SMNVEV (reference sequence). The CDR3 DNA is TGTGCCAGCAGTCCGGGCGGTGCGGTAGATTACAATGAGCAGTTCTTC. Translated: CASSPGGAVDYNEQFF.

This chain joins TRBV5-1 and TRBJ2-3; 7 bases fit TRBD1. This CDR3 is 16 amino acids long. CDR1 is SGHRS, CDR2 YFSETQ, per germline. Trimming cost V 2 bases and J 4 bases; bases outside gene matches: 10. In nucleotides, the CDR3 is TGCGCCAGCAGCTTACAGGGGAGTTGGGGAGCAGATACGCAGTATTTT. Protein sequence: CASSLQGSWGADTQYF.

This clonotype has more than one count but fewer than ten. The chain links TRBV20-1 to TRBJ2-3; 8 nucleotides agree with TRBD2. V lost 1 base to trimming and J lost 6 bases; unmatched junction nucleotides: 6. Germline V gene lookup returns CDR1 DFQATT and CDR2 SNEGSKA (reference sequence). The CDR3 is 14 residues long. In DNA, the CDR3 is TGCAGTGCTAGAGTTGGCGGGAGGAGGGATACGCAGTATTTT. Residues: CSARVGGRRDTQYF.

V gene TRBV30 combines with J gene TRBJ1-1; D gene unclear. Germline-derived CDR1 and CDR2 are GTSNPN and SVGIG (reference sequence). With 0 bases removed from V and 5 bases from J, the gap between germline ends came to 13 bases. This CDR3 contains 14 residues. CDR3 bases: TGTGCCTGGAGTGTAGGCGGGGTTCTAACTGAAGCTTTCTTT. As protein: CAWSVGGVLTEAFF.

This clonotype was seen a few times. One end of the junction is discordant with germline, which a read error may explain. The chain combines TRBV6-5 with TRBJ1-2; D not resolved. This CDR3 is built from 14 residues. Germline V CDR1 and CDR2: MNHEY, SVGAGI. This CDR3 is CASRHISLDYGHTF. In nucleotides, the CDR3 is TGTGCCAGCAGACACATTAGCCTGGACTATGGCCACACCTTC.

About this clonotype: With a much larger clone just one base away, this may be a read error. The chain carries TRBV3-1 and TRBJ2-7; D gene ambiguous. Deletions cut 7 bases from V and 1 base from J, with 14 bases between. Germline V CDR1 and CDR2: LGHDT, YNNKEL (reference sequence). The CDR3 runs 14 residues. The CDR3 DNA is TGTGCCAGCAACCCCCCCAGCTTTTCCTACGAGCAGTACTTC. Translating it yields CASNPPSFSYEQYF.

The chain employs TRBV15 and TRBJ1-5; 10 nucleotides line up with TRBD1. This CDR3 has 17 amino acids. The germline V gene encodes CDR1 LNHNV and CDR2 YYDKDF (reference sequence). V dropped 0 bases and J dropped 5; count of bases not matched to a gene: 7. CDR3 in DNA: TGTGCCACCAGCAGAGATGCGACAGGGGGCGCGCATCAGCCCCAGCATTTT. This gives the protein CATSRDATGGAHQPQHF.

This clonotype was picked up a small number of times. V usage is TRBV6-6 and J usage is TRBJ1-5; no clear D. The CDR3 is 13 residues long. Trimming removed 6 bases at V and 11 bases at J, with 17 bases between. Looked up from germline, CDR1 is MNHNY and CDR2 is SVGAGI (reference sequence). The chain's CDR3 is CASSKKLPLAQHF. The CDR3 bases are TGTGCCAGCAGCAAAAAGCTCCCCTTAGCCCAGCATTTT.